This T cell receptor (beta chain) derives from a study of regulatory T cells in long-lasting Graves disease. Study results and limitations: Lower TCR diversity characterized persistent Graves' patients relative to newly diagnosed patients. With 2,500 to 3,500 shared public clonotypes, persistent patients exceeded new patients, who shared over 950.

CDR3-region Arm-PCR and iRepertoire HTBI primers produced the TCR beta libraries. TCRdb processed the multiplex PCR reads anew with MiXCR; each CDR3 protein has one entry. Of about 620,000 distinct CDR3 sequences listed, approximately 15% are singletons. Indicated time point: newly diagnosed GD, antithyroid drugs for less than 3 months. From RNA extracted from PBMCs, the TCR library was made. The diagnosis of Graves' disease used American Thyroid Association guidelines. The CDR3 contains 13 residues. Trimming took off 3 bases at V and 6 bases at J, with 8 bases between the two ends. At least ten counts were recorded for this clonotype. Its cognate antigen is unknown. These sequences were also reported in another study, on T cells in Graves' hyperthyroidism and ophthalmopathy.

Sequenced material: peripheral blood mononuclear cells (PBMCs), taken at new diagnosis, from a patient treated with antithyroid drugs. The genes are TRBV12-3 or TRBV12-4 and TRBJ2-2; the D gene is possibly TRBD2 (5 bases). The TCR originated in a woman aged 25 to 39 with Graves disease. The CDR3 protein is CASSFPGSGELFF. The CDR3 DNA follows: TGTGCCAGCAGTTTTCCGGGGTCCGGGGAGCTGTTTTTT.